The 15 T cell receptor beta chains given below trace back to one sample, sequenced in a study of early T cells in non-severe SARS-CoV-2 infection. TCRdb used MiXCR to reprocess the 5' RACE reads, holding one entry per CDR3 protein. The sample has 50,000 to 60,000 distinct CDR3 sequences; about 10% are singletons. The sequencing sample was made of whole blood. All receptors derive from an adult who was a healthcare worker with PCR-confirmed SARS-CoV-2 infection or an uninfected control (not recorded which).

The J gene is TRBJ2-1, the V gene TRBV7-8; D not certain. The CDR3 has 20 residues. Germline loops: CDR1 SGHVS, CDR2 FQNEAQ. The V gene lost 2 bases and the J gene lost 0 bases, with 23 bases spanning the gap. In DNA, the CDR3 is TGTGCCAGCAGCTTACGCGTCATCGACTGGGCCAAGGGCTCCTACAATGAGCAGTTCTTC. It is translated as CASSLRVIDWAKGSYNEQFF.

The sample holds a few counts of this clonotype. A much larger clone lies a single base off, so this may be a read error. Written as DNA, the CDR3 is TGTGCCAGCACACCGACGGAAAATACGCAGTATTTT. Translated, it gives CASTPTENTQYF. The V gene is TRBV2, the J gene TRBJ2-3; D gene unclear. This CDR3 contains 12 residues. V was shortened by 7 bases and J by 7 bases, with 12 bases between the two germline ends. Germline-derived CDR1 and CDR2 are SNHLY and FYNNEI.

The table lists this clonotype with many counts. The chain carries TRBV3-1 and TRBJ1-1; no clear D gene. Germline V CDR1 and CDR2: LGHDT, YNNKEL (reference sequence). Trimming took off 1 base at V and 0 bases at J, with 12 bases between the two ends. The CDR3 runs 16 residues. The CDR3 nucleotides are TGTGCCAGCAGCCAAGTCGGACGGCGGATGAACACTGAAGCTTTCTTT. Translation gives CASSQVGRRMNTEAFF.

This clonotype came up many times. The chain employs TRBV24-1 and TRBJ1-1; possibly TRBD1 for D (6 bases). Germline-derived CDR1 and CDR2 are KGHDR and SFDVKD. There are 14 residues in the CDR3. The V end was cut by 12 bases, the J end by 3 bases, with 19 bases between. The CDR3: CAPIRTAKDTEAFF. CDR3 nucleotides: TGTGCCCCTATCAGGACAGCTAAGGACACTGAAGCTTTCTTT.

This chain links TRBV5-1 with TRBJ1-1, with D perhaps TRBD1 (5 bases). There are 14 residues in the CDR3. CDR1 is SGHRS, CDR2 YFSETQ, per germline. Trimming stripped 0 bases from V and 6 bases from J, with 12 bases between. The CDR3 nucleotides are TGCGCCAGCAGCTTGGAGAGGGAAGGGGCTGAAGCTTTCTTT. The encoded protein is CASSLEREGAEAFF.

This clonotype was seen many times. The rearrangement links TRBV7-9 to TRBJ2-7; TRBD1 matches 8 bases. This CDR3 is 15 amino acids long. The V gene's germline CDR1 is SEHNR and CDR2 FQNEAQ (reference sequence). V shed 1 base and J 5 bases; nucleotides not matched to a gene: 7. The CDR3 region has the DNA TGTGCCAGCAGCTTAGGACAGGGGATTGCGGACGAGCAGTACTTC. Protein product: CASSLGQGIADEQYF.

This chain uses TRBV29-1 with TRBJ2-7; D uncertain. Germline CDR1 and CDR2: SQVTM and ANQGSEA. V gave up 4 bases and J gave up 0 bases, with 10 bases separating them. There are 13 residues in the CDR3. CDR3 sequence: CSVVGRLSYEQYF. In DNA form, the CDR3 reads TGCAGCGTTGTTGGCAGGCTCTCCTACGAGCAGTACTTC.

This clonotype was recorded at least ten times. The chain combines TRBV7-9 with TRBJ2-2; the D is unclear. The CDR3 contains 15 residues. Germline assignment: CDR1 SEHNR and CDR2 FQNEAQ (reference sequence). Trimming left V 5 bases short and J 5 bases short, with 15 bases between. The CDR3 DNA is TGTGCCAGCAGCCAAGGACCGGACGGGACCGGGGAGCTGTTTTTT. Amino acids: CASSQGPDGTGELFF.

The sample holds many counts of this clonotype. The J gene is TRBJ2-5, the V gene TRBV6-4, with a weak D call TRBD1 (6 bases). The CDR3 is 14 amino acids. V shed 5 bases and J shed 3 bases, with 13 bases lying between them. From germline, CDR1 is MRHNA and CDR2 SNTAGT. The CDR3 region is CASSIRGPEETQYF. The CDR3 nucleotides read TGTGCCAGCAGTATCAGGGGACCCGAAGAGACCCAGTACTTC.

This clonotype was found a few times. The CDR3 nucleotides read TGCGCCAGCAGCCAGGGACTAGCGGGAGGAGAGACCCAGTACTTC. Translated, it gives CASSQGLAGGETQYF. The chain uses TRBV5-1 and TRBJ2-5; 15 nucleotides agree with TRBD2. Germline assignment: CDR1 SGHRS and CDR2 YFSETQ. The CDR3 spans 15 residues. Trimming cost V 4 bases and J 4 bases; bases outside gene matches: 2.

V is TRBV18 and J is TRBJ2-7; 8 bases agree with TRBD2. Germline CDR1 is KGHSH and CDR2 is LQKENI. Unmatched junction bases numbered 6, after V lost 3 bases and J lost 2 bases. The CDR3 contains 15 residues. CDR3 nucleotides: TGTGCCAGCTCACCTCCCTCGGGACTAGCCTACGAGCAGTACTTC. Its translation: CASSPPSGLAYEQYF.

This chain connects TRBV4-2 to TRBJ2-7; 8 nucleotides align to TRBD2. CDR3 length: 14 amino acids. Germline V CDR1 and CDR2: LGHNA, YNFKEQ. V shed 4 bases and J 2 bases; nucleotides not matched to a gene: 4. CDR3 in amino acids: CASSPQRGTYEQYF. The CDR3 nucleotides read TGTGCCAGCAGCCCCCAGCGGGGGACCTACGAGCAGTACTTC.

This sequence joins TRBV27 and TRBJ2-7, with D tentatively TRBD1 (5 bases). The germline CDR1 and CDR2 sequences are MNHEY and SMNVEV (reference sequence). Trimming removed 0 bases from V and 8 bases from J, with 14 bases in between. This CDR3 spans 14 amino acids. The CDR3 spells CASSLSDMVGKQYF. The CDR3 DNA reads as TGTGCCAGCAGTTTATCGGACATGGTTGGGAAGCAGTACTTC.

This clonotype was recorded at least ten times. The V and J genes are TRBV6-2 or TRBV6-3 and TRBJ1-6; D unresolved. Per the germline V gene, CDR1 is MNHEY and CDR2 is SVGEGT. Trimming cost V 2 bases and J 9 bases, with 23 bases left between them. The CDR3 extends over 18 amino acids. Here the CDR3 DNA reads TGTGCCAGCAGTTACAGTACATCGGTGACTCCAAAAGGTTCACCCCTCCACTTT. Its protein is CASSYSTSVTPKGSPLHF.

The chain links TRBV6-4 to TRBJ1-6, with D uncertain. Germline loops: CDR1 MRHNA, CDR2 SNTAGT. Trimming cost V 0 bases and J 10 bases, with 10 bases left between them. CDR3 size: 14 residues. CDR3 sequence reads: CASSDSNQGSPLHF. CDR3 nucleotide sequence: TGTGCCAGCAGTGACTCCAACCAAGGCTCACCCCTCCACTTT.